A single sample gave rise to the 5 T cell receptor beta chains below, sequenced in a study of shared T cell receptors in the human thymus. Repertoires were generated with immunoSEQ multiplex PCR, while TCRdb's copy carries only in-frame clones and drops some. Of about 710,000 clones in the sample, around 87% are singletons; the top ten hold roughly 0.0087%. The sample was also linked to a second study, of human thymus T cells.

The specimen was thymocytes. Source of these receptors: a boy younger than two with a congenital heart defect.

This rearrangement joins TRBV14 to TRBJ2-1, with 10 bases aligning to TRBD2. The CDR3 sequence is 17 residues long. With 4 bases clipped from V and 5 bases from J, the junction kept 11 bases outside the gene matches. The V gene's germline CDR1 is SGHDN and CDR2 FVKESK. The CDR3 here is CASSRTGTSVKNNEQFF. The CDR3 DNA follows: TGTGCCAGCAGCCGCACCGGGACTAGCGTTAAGAACAATGAGCAGTTCTTC.

The chain joins TRBV28 to TRBJ2-1; tentatively, D is TRBD1 (6 bases). The ends were cut back, 8 bases at V and 4 bases at J, with 12 bases in the middle. The CDR3 extends over 13 amino acids. The germline gives CDR1 MDHEN, CDR2 SYDVKM. CDR3 nucleotides: TGTGCCAGCCTTACGGGACAATACAATGAGCAGTTCTTC. This gives the protein CASLTGQYNEQFF.

The V gene is TRBV7-2, the J gene TRBJ2-5, with 13 nucleotides matching TRBD2. The CDR3 loop spans 15 amino acids. Per germline, CDR1 SGHTA and CDR2 FQGNSA. Unmatched junction bases numbered 1, after V lost 4 bases and J lost 2 bases. CDR3 coding DNA: TGTGCCAGCAGCTCGGGACTAGCGGGGCAAGAGACCCAGTACTTC. It yields the protein CASSSGLAGQETQYF.

The V and J genes are TRBV7-3 and TRBJ2-7, with a possible D match to TRBD1 (6 bases). V dropped 2 bases and J dropped 5 bases, with 10 bases sitting between them. The V gene's germline CDR1 is SGHTA and CDR2 FQGTGA. The CDR3 has 13 residues. The CDR3 sequence: CASSLRYRDEQYF. DNA of the CDR3: TGTGCCAGCAGCTTACGGTACAGGGACGAGCAGTACTTC.

V is TRBV29-1 and J is TRBJ2-7; 10 bases are shared with TRBD2. V was pared by 7 bases and J by 4 bases, with 10 bases of the junction left unmatched. This CDR3 comprises 14 residues. CDR1 and CDR2 from the germline V gene are SQVTM and ANQGSEA. The chain's CDR3 is CSAKVPLAGYEQYF. In DNA, the CDR3 is TGCAGCGCAAAAGTCCCACTAGCGGGGTACGAGCAGTACTTC.